This T cell receptor beta chain appears in the sequencing data of a study of control samples from healthy donors and cancer patients (dated by TCRdb to 2018 to 2021). As concerns this clone: It has no known antigen specificity. Base qualities are not at hand, and no much larger clone is one base apart.

The library was prepared using the immunoSEQ multiplex PCR assay. The clones in this table, taken by TCRdb from immuneACCESS, are in-frame only. Not every clone is retained; where verified, under half of the shortfall comes from an unresolved V gene, and the cause of the rest is unknown. The sample contains roughly 150,000 clones, roughly 93% of them found a single time. Jointly, the top ten make up more than 5% of the sample. Based on the germline V gene, the CDR1 and CDR2 sequences are SGHDT and YYEEEE. Reading from cysteine to phenylalanine, the CDR3 counts 12 amino acids. Of the read, only the CDR3 DNA is kept; its 36 bases are in frame from base 1. V ends up 4 bases short and J 11 bases short, with an unmatched junction base count of 6.

Sample: blood. The receptor was isolated from a man aged 18 to 35 in good health. This chain joins TRBV5-6 to TRBJ1-1, with 9 bases matching TRBD1. The nucleotide sequence reads as follows: TGTGCCAGCAGCCGCGGGACAGGGAATGCTTTCTTT. It translates to CASSRGTGNAFF.